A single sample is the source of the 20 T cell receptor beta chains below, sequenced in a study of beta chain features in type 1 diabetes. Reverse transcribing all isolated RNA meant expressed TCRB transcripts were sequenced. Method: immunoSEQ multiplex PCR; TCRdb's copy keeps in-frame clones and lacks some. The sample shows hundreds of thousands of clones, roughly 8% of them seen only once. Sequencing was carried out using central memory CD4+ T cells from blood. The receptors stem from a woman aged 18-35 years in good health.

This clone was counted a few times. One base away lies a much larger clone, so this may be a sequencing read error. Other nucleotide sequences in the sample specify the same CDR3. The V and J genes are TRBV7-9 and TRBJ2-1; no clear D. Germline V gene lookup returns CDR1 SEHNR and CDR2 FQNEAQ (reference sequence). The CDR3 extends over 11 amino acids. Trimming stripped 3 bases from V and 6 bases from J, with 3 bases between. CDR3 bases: TGTGCCAGCAGCTTTGGCAATGAGCAGTTCTTC. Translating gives CASSFGNEQFF.

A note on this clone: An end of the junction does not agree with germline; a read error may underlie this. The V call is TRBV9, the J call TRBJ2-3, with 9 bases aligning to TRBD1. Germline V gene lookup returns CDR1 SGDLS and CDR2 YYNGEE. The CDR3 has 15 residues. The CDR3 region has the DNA TGTGCCAGCAGCGAGCGGGACAGGGCTTCAGATATGCAGTATTTT. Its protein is CASSERDRASDMQYF. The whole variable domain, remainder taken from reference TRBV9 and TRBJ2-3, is DSGVTQTPKHLITATGQRVTLRCSPRSGDLSVYWYQQSLDQGLQFLIQYYNGEERAKGNILERFSAQQFPDLHSELNLSSLELGDSALYFCASSERDRASDMQYFGPGTRLTVL.

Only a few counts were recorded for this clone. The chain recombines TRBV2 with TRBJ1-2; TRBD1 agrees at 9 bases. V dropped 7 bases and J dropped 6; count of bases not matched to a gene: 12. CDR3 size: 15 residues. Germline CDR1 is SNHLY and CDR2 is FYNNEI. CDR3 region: CASTVEGQGSDGYTF. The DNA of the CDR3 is TGTGCCAGCACCGTCGAAGGACAGGGGTCCGATGGCTACACCTTC.

CDR3 sequence reads: CASSPGTQREQYF. CDR3 nucleotide sequence: TGTGCCAGCAGTCCCGGGACTCAACGCGAGCAGTACTTC. The J gene is TRBJ2-7, the V gene TRBV28; a weak D match, TRBD2 (6 bases). Looked up from germline, CDR1 is MDHEN and CDR2 is SYDVKM. The CDR3 loop spans 13 amino acids. V was clipped by 5 bases and J by 6 bases, with 14 bases between them.

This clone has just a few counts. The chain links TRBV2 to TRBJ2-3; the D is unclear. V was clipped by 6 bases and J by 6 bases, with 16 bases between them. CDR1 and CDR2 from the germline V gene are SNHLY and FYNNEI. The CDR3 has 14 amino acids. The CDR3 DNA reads TGTGCCAGCAGGAAGGTGGGGTCCGCGGATACGCAGTATTTT. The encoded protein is CASRKVGSADTQYF. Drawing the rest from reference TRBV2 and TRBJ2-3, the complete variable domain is EPEVTQTPSHQVTQMGQEVILRCVPISNHLYFYWYRQILGQKVEFLVSFYNNEISEKSEIFDDQFSVERPDGSNFTLKIRSTKLEDSAMYFCASRKVGSADTQYFGPGTRLTVL.

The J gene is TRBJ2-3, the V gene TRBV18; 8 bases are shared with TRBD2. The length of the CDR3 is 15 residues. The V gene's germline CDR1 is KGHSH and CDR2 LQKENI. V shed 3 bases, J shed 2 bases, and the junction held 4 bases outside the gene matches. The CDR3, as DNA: TGTGCCAGCTCACCCGGGACTAGATCCACAGATACGCAGTATTTT. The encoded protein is CASSPGTRSTDTQYF.

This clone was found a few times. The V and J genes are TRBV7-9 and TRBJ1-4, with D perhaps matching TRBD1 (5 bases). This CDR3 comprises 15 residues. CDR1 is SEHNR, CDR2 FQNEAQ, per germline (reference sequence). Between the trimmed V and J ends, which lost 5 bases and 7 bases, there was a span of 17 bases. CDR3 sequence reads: CASSMGLGRGEKLFF. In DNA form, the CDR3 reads TGTGCCAGCAGCATGGGATTGGGGCGCGGTGAAAAACTGTTTTTT.

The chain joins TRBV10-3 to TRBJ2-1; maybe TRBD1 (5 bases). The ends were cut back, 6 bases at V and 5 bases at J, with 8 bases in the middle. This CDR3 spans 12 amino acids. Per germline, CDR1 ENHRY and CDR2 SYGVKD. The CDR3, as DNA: TGTGCCATCAGACCCAGGGACAATGAGCAGTTCTTC. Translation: CAIRPRDNEQFF.

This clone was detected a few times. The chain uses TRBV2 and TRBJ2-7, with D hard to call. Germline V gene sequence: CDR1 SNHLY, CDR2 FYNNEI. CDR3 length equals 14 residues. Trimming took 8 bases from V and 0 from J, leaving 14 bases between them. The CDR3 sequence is CASEVVRSSYEQYF. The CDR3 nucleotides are TGTGCCAGCGAGGTCGTTAGATCCTCCTACGAGCAGTACTTC. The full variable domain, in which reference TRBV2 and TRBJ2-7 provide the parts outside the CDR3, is EPEVTQTPSHQVTQMGQEVILRCVPISNHLYFYWYRQILGQKVEFLVSFYNNEISEKSEIFDDQFSVERPDGSNFTLKIRSTKLEDSAMYFCASEVVRSSYEQYFGPGTRLTVT.

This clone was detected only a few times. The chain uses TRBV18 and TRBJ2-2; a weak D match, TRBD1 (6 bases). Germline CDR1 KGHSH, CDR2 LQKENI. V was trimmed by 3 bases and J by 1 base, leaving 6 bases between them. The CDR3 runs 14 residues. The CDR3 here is CASSPTGNTGELFF. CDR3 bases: TGTGCCAGCTCACCGACAGGGAACACCGGGGAGCTGTTTTTT.

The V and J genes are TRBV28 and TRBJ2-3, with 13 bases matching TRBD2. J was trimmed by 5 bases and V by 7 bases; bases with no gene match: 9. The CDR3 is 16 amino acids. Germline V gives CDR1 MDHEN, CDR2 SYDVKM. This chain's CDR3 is CASNHGLAGDVDTQYF. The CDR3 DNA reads TGTGCCAGCAACCACGGACTAGCGGGAGATGTAGATACGCAGTATTTT.

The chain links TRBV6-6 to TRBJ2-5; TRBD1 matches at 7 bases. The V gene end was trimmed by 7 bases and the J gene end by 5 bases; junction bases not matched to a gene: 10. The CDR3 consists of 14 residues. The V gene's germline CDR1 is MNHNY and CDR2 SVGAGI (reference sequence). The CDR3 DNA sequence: TGTGCCAGCAAAAGGGTCGTACAGGGGGAGACCCAGTACTTC. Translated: CASKRVVQGETQYF.

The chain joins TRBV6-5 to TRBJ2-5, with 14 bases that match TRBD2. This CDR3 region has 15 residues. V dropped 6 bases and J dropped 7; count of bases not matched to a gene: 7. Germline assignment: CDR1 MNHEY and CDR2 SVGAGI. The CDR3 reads CASSRGLAGGGTQYF. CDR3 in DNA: TGTGCCAGCAGCCGCGGACTAGCGGGAGGCGGGACCCAGTACTTC.

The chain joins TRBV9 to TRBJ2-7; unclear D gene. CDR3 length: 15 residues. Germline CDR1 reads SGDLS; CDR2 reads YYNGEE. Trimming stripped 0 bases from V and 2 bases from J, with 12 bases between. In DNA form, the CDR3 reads TGTGCCAGCAGCGTAGGATCCAGATACGCCTACGAGCAGTACTTC. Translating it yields CASSVGSRYAYEQYF.

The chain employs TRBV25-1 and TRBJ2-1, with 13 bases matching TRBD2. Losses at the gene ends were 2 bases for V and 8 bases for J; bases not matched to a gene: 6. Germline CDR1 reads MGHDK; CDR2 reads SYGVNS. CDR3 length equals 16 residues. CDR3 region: CASSEDPLAGGDEQFF. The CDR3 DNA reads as TGTGCCAGCAGTGAAGACCCACTAGCGGGAGGGGATGAGCAGTTCTTC. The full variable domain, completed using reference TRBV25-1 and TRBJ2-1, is EADIYQTPRYLVIGTGKKITLECSQTMGHDKMYWYQQDPGMELHLIHYSYGVNSTEKGDLSSESTVSRIRTEHFPLTLESARPSHTSQYLCASSEDPLAGGDEQFFGPGTRLTVL.

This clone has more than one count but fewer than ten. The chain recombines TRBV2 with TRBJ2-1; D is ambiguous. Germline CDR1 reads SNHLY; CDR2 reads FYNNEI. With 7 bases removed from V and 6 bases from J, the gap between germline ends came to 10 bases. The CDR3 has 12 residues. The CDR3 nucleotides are TGTGCCAGCACCCTATCGGGCAATGAGCAGTTCTTC. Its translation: CASTLSGNEQFF.

The CDR3 reads CASSQNPGQANQPQHF. Written as DNA, the CDR3 is TGCGCCAGCAGCCAGAATCCGGGACAGGCTAATCAGCCCCAGCATTTT. The chain is built from TRBV4-1 and TRBJ1-5; the match to TRBD1 covers 8 bases. Trimming at V came to 3 bases and at J to 4 bases, leaving 8 bases not matched to a gene. The V gene's germline CDR1 is MGHRA and CDR2 YSYEKL. This CDR3 contains 16 residues.

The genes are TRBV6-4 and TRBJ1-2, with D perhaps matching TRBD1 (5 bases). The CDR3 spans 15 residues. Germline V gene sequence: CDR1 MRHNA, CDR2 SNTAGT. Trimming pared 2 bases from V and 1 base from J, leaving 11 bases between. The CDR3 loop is CASSDRAGRNYGYTF. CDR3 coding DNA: TGTGCCAGCAGTGACAGGGCAGGGCGTAACTATGGCTACACCTTC.

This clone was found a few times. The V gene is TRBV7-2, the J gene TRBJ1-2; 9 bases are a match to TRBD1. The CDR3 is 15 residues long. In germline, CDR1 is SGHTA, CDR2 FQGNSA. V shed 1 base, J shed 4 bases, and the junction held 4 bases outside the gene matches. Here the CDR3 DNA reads TGTGCCAGCAGCTTAGGGGGACAGGGACCCTATGGCTACACCTTC. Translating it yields CASSLGGQGPYGYTF.

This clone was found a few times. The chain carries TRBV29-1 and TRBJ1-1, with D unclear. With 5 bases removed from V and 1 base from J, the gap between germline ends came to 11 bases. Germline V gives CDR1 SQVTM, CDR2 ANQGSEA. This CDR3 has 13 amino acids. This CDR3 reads CSVLGWQNTEAFF. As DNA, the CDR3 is TGCAGCGTTTTGGGGTGGCAGAACACTGAAGCTTTCTTT.